This T cell receptor (beta chain) comes out of a study of cytomegalovirus exposure and HLA in healthy donors. Across the study: Counted in an early data release were about 86 million unique TCRs from HLA-typed donors. Study conclusions and caveats: According to an earlier analysis, most TCR beta V segments yielded productive rearrangements about 87% or about 30% of the time.

The CDR3 sequence is 15 residues long. J was trimmed by 1 base and V by 0 bases; bases with no gene match: 2. CDR1 SGDLS and CDR2 YYNGEE come from the germline V gene. For this clone: Its target is unknown.

The PCR made use of 60 Vbeta and 13 Jbeta primers. Only in-frame clones appear in the TCRdb table, and some are missing; sequencing was by immunoSEQ multiplex PCR. The table records 90,000 or so clones, 80% to 90% of them present only once. The sample was PBMCs. The clonotype comes from a man aged 30 to 39 in good health and CMV-seropositive. This chain connects TRBV9 to TRBJ2-3; 7 bases line up with TRBD2. For the CDR3, the DNA is TGTGCCAGCAGCGTAGGCGGGGGTGGCACAGATACGCAGTATTTT. This codes for CASSVGGGGTDTQYF. The full variable domain, completed using reference TRBV9 and TRBJ2-3, is DSGVTQTPKHLITATGQRVTLRCSPRSGDLSVYWYQQSLDQGLQFLIQYYNGEERAKGNILERFSAQQFPDLHSELNLSSLELGDSALYFCASSVGGGGTDTQYFGPGTRLTVL.